The rows below give T cell receptor beta chains drawn from one sample of a study of T cell repertoires in cytomegalovirus infection. These receptors have no identified antigens. Each CDR3 protein is one row after TCRdb ran MiXCR on the reads. The table lists approximately 76,000 distinct CDR3 sequences, 20% to 30% of them singletons, with 50% in the top ten. This material consisted of CD8+ T cells from cultured PBMCs, taken from culture after CMV antigen stimulation. All receptors derive from a human donor in good health (CMV status not recorded). Some clones in this sample may be carry-over from other donors' samples. Each CDR3 is given with its conserved first and last residue. A D gene is named only where the DNA matches it firmly. For some rows the clone size is stated as once, few or many, or as a class when expanded; others skip it.

d_gene: TRBD1
v_gene: TRBV6-2/TRBV6-3
len: 14
abundance: NA
j_gene: TRBJ1-3
CDR3nt: TGTGCCACCTCAACCGGGACAGCTGGAAACACCATATATTTT
CDR3aa: CATSTGTAGNTIYF

d_gene: NA
v_gene: TRBV2
len: 16
abundance: NA
j_gene: TRBJ1-2
CDR3nt: TGTGCCAGCAGTATGGGCCAGAACAGGGAGGAAGGGGGCTACACCTTC
CDR3aa: CASSMGQNREEGGYTF

d_gene: NA
v_gene: TRBV4-3
len: 14
abundance: NA
j_gene: TRBJ1-5
CDR3nt: TGCGCCAGCAGCCAAGATCGAGGGATTCAGCCCCAGCATTTT
CDR3aa: CASSQDRGIQPQHF

d_gene: TRBD2
v_gene: TRBV4-3
len: 18
abundance: NA
j_gene: TRBJ2-1
CDR3nt: TGCGCCAGCAGCCTAAGCCCCGCAAGCGGGAGCTCCTACAATGAGCAGTTCTTC
CDR3aa: CASSLSPASGSSYNEQFF

d_gene: NA
v_gene: TRBV20-1
len: 12
abundance: many
j_gene: TRBJ1-2
CDR3nt: TGCAGTGCAGACGGGGGGCGAGAGGGCTACACCTTC
CDR3aa: CSADGGREGYTF

d_gene: NA
v_gene: TRBV7-8
len: 11
abundance: many
j_gene: TRBJ1-3
CDR3nt: TGTGCCAGCAGCGTGGGGAGCACCATATATTTT
CDR3aa: CASSVGSTIYF

d_gene: NA
v_gene: TRBV2
len: 20
abundance: NA
j_gene: TRBJ1-2
CDR3nt: TGTGCCAGCAGTGAGGCCACCATGTGGGCTTATCGCAGGGTAACCTATGGCTACACCTTC
CDR3aa: CASSEATMWAYRRVTYGYTF

d_gene: TRBD1
v_gene: TRBV11-3
len: 12
abundance: few
j_gene: TRBJ2-4
CDR3nt: TGTGCCAGCGGTGGACAGGACGGCATTCAGTACTTC
CDR3aa: CASGGQDGIQYF

d_gene: NA
v_gene: TRBV30
len: 13
abundance: once
j_gene: TRBJ1-1
CDR3nt: TGTGCCTGGAGTGTAGACAGGAACACTGAAGCTTTCTTT
CDR3aa: CAWSVDRNTEAFF

d_gene: NA
v_gene: TRBV4-3
len: 15
abundance: NA
j_gene: TRBJ2-1
CDR3nt: TGCGCCAGCAGCCAAGATTGGCTAGACTACAATGAGCAGTTCTTC
CDR3aa: CASSQDWLDYNEQFF

d_gene: TRBD2
v_gene: TRBV7-3
len: 14
abundance: once
j_gene: TRBJ2-3
CDR3nt: TGTGCCAGCAGCTTAATTAGCGGGGCAGATACGCAGTATTTT
CDR3aa: CASSLISGADTQYF

d_gene: NA
v_gene: TRBV7-8
len: 12
abundance: NA
j_gene: TRBJ1-2
CDR3nt: TGTGCCAGCACCCCCATCAAGGATGGCTACACCTTC
CDR3aa: CASTPIKDGYTF

d_gene: TRBD2
v_gene: TRBV9
len: 17
abundance: NA
j_gene: TRBJ2-1
CDR3nt: TGTGCCAGCAGCCCTCCGGGACTAGCGGGAGGGTTTAATGAGCAGTTCTTC
CDR3aa: CASSPPGLAGGFNEQFF

d_gene: NA
v_gene: TRBV6-1
len: 16
abundance: few
j_gene: TRBJ2-7
CDR3nt: TGTGCCAGCAGTGAAGAAGGTACAGGGAGACTGTACGAGCAGTACTTC
CDR3aa: CASSEEGTGRLYEQYF

d_gene: NA
v_gene: TRBV4-3
len: 14
abundance: few
j_gene: TRBJ1-1
CDR3nt: TGCGCCAGCAGCCAAGATACGGTGGACACTGAAGCTTTCTTT
CDR3aa: CASSQDTVDTEAFF

d_gene: NA
v_gene: TRBV7-6
len: 19
abundance: many
j_gene: TRBJ2-6
CDR3nt: TGTGCCAGCAGCTTAGGTGTCGCACCGTCTCGATCTGGGGCCAACGTCCTGACTTTC
CDR3aa: CASSLGVAPSRSGANVLTF

d_gene: TRBD1
v_gene: TRBV11-2
len: 16
abundance: many
j_gene: TRBJ2-2
CDR3nt: TGTGCCAGCAGTCCATCCGGGACAGGGCCCACCGGGGAGCTGTTTTTT
CDR3aa: CASSPSGTGPTGELFF

d_gene: TRBD2
v_gene: TRBV6-2/TRBV6-3
len: 18
abundance: NA
j_gene: TRBJ2-2
CDR3nt: TGTGCCAGCAGCCCCCAGCGGGCGGGGGGACCCTACACCGGGGAGCTGTTTTTT
CDR3aa: CASSPQRAGGPYTGELFF

d_gene: NA
v_gene: TRBV11-1
len: 15
abundance: few
j_gene: TRBJ2-1
CDR3nt: TGTGCCAGCAGCGATGGGGGCGGGGTTTACAATGAGCAGTTCTTC
CDR3aa: CASSDGGGVYNEQFF

d_gene: NA
v_gene: TRBV10-2
len: 15
abundance: many
j_gene: TRBJ2-2
CDR3nt: TGCGCCAGCAGTCCCCCTCAGAAGGGCGCCGGGGAGCTGTTTTTT
CDR3aa: CASSPPQKGAGELFF

d_gene: NA
v_gene: TRBV27
len: 15
abundance: many
j_gene: TRBJ2-1
CDR3nt: TGTGCCAGCAGTGAACTACCTGGCTACAACAATGAGCAGTTCTTC
CDR3aa: CASSELPGYNNEQFF

d_gene: NA
v_gene: TRBV7-9
len: 14
abundance: many
j_gene: TRBJ2-7
CDR3nt: TGTGCCAGCAGCTTATGGGACGGATCCTACGAGCAGTACTTC
CDR3aa: CASSLWDGSYEQYF

d_gene: NA
v_gene: TRBV6-2/TRBV6-3
len: 13
abundance: NA
j_gene: TRBJ1-1
CDR3nt: TGTGCCAGCACTTGGACAGCGAACACTGAAGCTTTCTTT
CDR3aa: CASTWTANTEAFF

d_gene: NA
v_gene: TRBV9
len: 13
abundance: NA
j_gene: TRBJ1-1
CDR3nt: TGTGCCAGCAGCGTCGGGGGGCGGACTGAAGCTTTCTTT
CDR3aa: CASSVGGRTEAFF

d_gene: NA
v_gene: TRBV7-6
len: 16
abundance: many
j_gene: TRBJ1-5
CDR3nt: TGTGCCAGCAGCTCTTATGAGGCAGGGCTCAATCAGCCCCAGCATTTT
CDR3aa: CASSSYEAGLNQPQHF

d_gene: TRBD1
v_gene: TRBV20-1
len: 18
abundance: many
j_gene: TRBJ1-2
CDR3nt: TGCAGTGCTAGACCCCAGAACAGGACAGGGCGAGGTGACTATGGCTACACCTTC
CDR3aa: CSARPQNRTGRGDYGYTF

d_gene: TRBD1
v_gene: TRBV25-1
len: 16
abundance: NA
j_gene: TRBJ1-5
CDR3nt: TGTGCCAGCAGCACCGGACAGGGTAATATCAATCAGCCCCAGCATTTT
CDR3aa: CASSTGQGNINQPQHF

d_gene: TRBD2
v_gene: TRBV27
len: 14
abundance: few
j_gene: TRBJ2-7
CDR3nt: TGTGCCAGCAGTTTTAGCGGGAGTGTCTACGAGCAGTACTTC
CDR3aa: CASSFSGSVYEQYF

d_gene: TRBD1
v_gene: TRBV19
len: 15
abundance: NA
j_gene: TRBJ2-2
CDR3nt: TGTGCCAGTAGTATGGACAGGGGGCTTGTCGGGGAGCTGTTTTTT
CDR3aa: CASSMDRGLVGELFF

d_gene: TRBD1
v_gene: TRBV27
len: 15
abundance: NA
j_gene: TRBJ2-5
CDR3nt: TGTGCCAGCAGACTTGCTGACAGGGTCGTTGAGACCCAGTACTTC
CDR3aa: CASRLADRVVETQYF

d_gene: NA
v_gene: TRBV7-8
len: 15
abundance: many
j_gene: TRBJ2-7
CDR3nt: TGTGCCAGCAGTATGAGACTAGTTGGGCCTTACGAGCAGTACTTC
CDR3aa: CASSMRLVGPYEQYF

d_gene: TRBD1
v_gene: TRBV5-6
len: 15
abundance: NA
j_gene: TRBJ2-1
CDR3nt: TGTGCCAGCAGCTTGCTGGGACAGGAGGGGAATGAGCAGTTCTTC
CDR3aa: CASSLLGQEGNEQFF

d_gene: NA
v_gene: TRBV4-1
len: 13
abundance: NA
j_gene: TRBJ2-1
CDR3nt: TGCGCCAGCAGCCAAGCTGACTTTACTGAGCAGTTCTTC
CDR3aa: CASSQADFTEQFF

d_gene: NA
v_gene: TRBV4-1
len: 15
abundance: few
j_gene: TRBJ2-7
CDR3nt: TGCGCCAGCAGGCCGGACAGGAGGGGCGTCTACGAGCAGTACTTC
CDR3aa: CASRPDRRGVYEQYF

d_gene: TRBD1
v_gene: TRBV20-1
len: 16
abundance: few
j_gene: TRBJ1-4
CDR3nt: TGCAGTGCCCAGGGGGGACAGGGGGCTTCTAATGAAAAACTGTTTTTT
CDR3aa: CSAQGGQGASNEKLFF

d_gene: NA
v_gene: TRBV14
len: 11
abundance: once
j_gene: TRBJ2-3
CDR3nt: TGTGCCAGCAGCGAAGCAGATACGCAGTATTTT
CDR3aa: CASSEADTQYF

d_gene: TRBD2
v_gene: TRBV7-9
len: 20
abundance: few
j_gene: TRBJ2-1
CDR3nt: TGTGCCAGCAGCTTTTATGGGCCGGGACTAGCGGGAGCTGGGTACAATGAGCAGTTCTTC
CDR3aa: CASSFYGPGLAGAGYNEQFF

d_gene: NA
v_gene: TRBV3-1
len: 14
abundance: many
j_gene: TRBJ2-7
CDR3nt: TGTGCCAGCAGTGCCGGGTCCGTCTCCTACGAGCAGTACTTC
CDR3aa: CASSAGSVSYEQYF

d_gene: TRBD1
v_gene: TRBV6-2/TRBV6-3
len: 17
abundance: NA
j_gene: TRBJ2-1
CDR3nt: TGTGCCAGCAGTTACAGGACGACAGGGAGTTTGTACAATGAGCAGTTCTTC
CDR3aa: CASSYRTTGSLYNEQFF

d_gene: NA
v_gene: TRBV4-3
len: 13
abundance: few
j_gene: TRBJ1-1
CDR3nt: TGCGCCAGCAGCCACTTACTGAACACTGAAGCTTTCTTT
CDR3aa: CASSHLLNTEAFF

d_gene: TRBD2
v_gene: TRBV5-6
len: 14
abundance: few
j_gene: TRBJ2-5
CDR3nt: TGTGCCAGCAGCTTGGTCGCTAGCGGAGAGACCCAGTACTTC
CDR3aa: CASSLVASGETQYF

d_gene: NA
v_gene: TRBV11-2
len: 17
abundance: once
j_gene: TRBJ2-4
CDR3nt: TGTGCCAGCAGCACCCTTGGGGAGTCGTGGGCCAAAAACATTCAGTACTTC
CDR3aa: CASSTLGESWAKNIQYF

d_gene: NA
v_gene: TRBV12-5
len: 12
abundance: few
j_gene: TRBJ2-7
CDR3nt: TGTGCTAGTGGTTTGGGGACCTACGAGCAGTACTTC
CDR3aa: CASGLGTYEQYF

d_gene: NA
v_gene: TRBV9
len: 14
abundance: NA
j_gene: TRBJ1-4
CDR3nt: TGTGCCAGCAGCGTAGAGGGAGTAGGTGAAAAACTGTTTTTT
CDR3aa: CASSVEGVGEKLFF

d_gene: NA
v_gene: TRBV7-8
len: 13
abundance: many
j_gene: TRBJ2-3
CDR3nt: TGTGCCAGCAGCCCCTGGACTCAAGATACGCAGTATTTT
CDR3aa: CASSPWTQDTQYF

d_gene: NA
v_gene: TRBV5-4
len: 13
abundance: NA
j_gene: TRBJ1-2
CDR3nt: TGTGCCAGCAGCTCGGACAGTTCCTATGGCTACACCTTC
CDR3aa: CASSSDSSYGYTF

d_gene: TRBD2
v_gene: TRBV29-1
len: 15
abundance: NA
j_gene: TRBJ2-1
CDR3nt: TGCAGCGGCGGGGGGGAGCGGGGGGGCTACAATGAGCAGTTCTTC
CDR3aa: CSGGGERGGYNEQFF

d_gene: NA
v_gene: TRBV7-3
len: 16
abundance: many
j_gene: TRBJ2-3
CDR3nt: TGTGCCAGCAGCTTATACGAGACAGCATTGCAAGATACGCAGTATTTT
CDR3aa: CASSLYETALQDTQYF